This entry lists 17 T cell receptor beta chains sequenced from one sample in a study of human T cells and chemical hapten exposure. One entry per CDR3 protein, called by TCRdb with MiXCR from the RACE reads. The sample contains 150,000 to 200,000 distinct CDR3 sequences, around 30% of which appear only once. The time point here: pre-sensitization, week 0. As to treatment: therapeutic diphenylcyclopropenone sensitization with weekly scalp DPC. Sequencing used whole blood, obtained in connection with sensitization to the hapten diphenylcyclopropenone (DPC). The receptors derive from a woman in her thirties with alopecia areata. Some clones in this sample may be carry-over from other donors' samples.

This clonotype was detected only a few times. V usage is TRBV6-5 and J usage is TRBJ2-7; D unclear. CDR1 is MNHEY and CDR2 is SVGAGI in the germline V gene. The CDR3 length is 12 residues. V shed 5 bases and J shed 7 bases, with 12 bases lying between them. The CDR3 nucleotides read TGTGCCAGCAGTCCGCGAGTAGGGGAGCAGTACTTC. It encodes CASSPRVGEQYF.

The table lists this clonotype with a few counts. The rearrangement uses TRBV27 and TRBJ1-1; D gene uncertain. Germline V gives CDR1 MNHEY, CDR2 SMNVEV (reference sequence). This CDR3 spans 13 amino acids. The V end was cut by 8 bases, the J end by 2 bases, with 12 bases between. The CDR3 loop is CASSDALNTEAFF. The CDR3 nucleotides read TGTGCCAGCTCCGACGCCCTTAACACTGAAGCTTTCTTT.

CDR3 residues: CSAFTSGWNTGELFF. The CDR3 DNA sequence: TGCAGCGCGTTTACTAGCGGGTGGAACACCGGGGAGCTGTTTTTT. The rearrangement joins TRBV29-1 to TRBJ2-2; 9 nucleotides line up with TRBD2. CDR1 is SQVTM and CDR2 is ANQGSEA in the germline V gene. The V and J ends lost 7 bases and 1 base, in that order; junction bases with no gene match: 7. This CDR3 is built from 15 residues.

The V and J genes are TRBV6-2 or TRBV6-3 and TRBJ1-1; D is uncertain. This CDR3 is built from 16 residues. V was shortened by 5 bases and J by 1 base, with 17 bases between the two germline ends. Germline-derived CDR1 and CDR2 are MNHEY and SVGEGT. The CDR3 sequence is CASSNHPGRPNTEAFF. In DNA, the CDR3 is TGTGCCAGCAGTAATCACCCCGGCAGGCCGAACACTGAAGCTTTCTTT.

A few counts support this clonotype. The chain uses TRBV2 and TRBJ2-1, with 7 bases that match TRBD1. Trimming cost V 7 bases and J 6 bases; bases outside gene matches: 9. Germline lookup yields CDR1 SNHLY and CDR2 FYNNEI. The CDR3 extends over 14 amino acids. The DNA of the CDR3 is TGTGCCAGCAAGAAGGACAGGCCAGTCAATGAGCAGTTCTTC. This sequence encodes CASKKDRPVNEQFF.

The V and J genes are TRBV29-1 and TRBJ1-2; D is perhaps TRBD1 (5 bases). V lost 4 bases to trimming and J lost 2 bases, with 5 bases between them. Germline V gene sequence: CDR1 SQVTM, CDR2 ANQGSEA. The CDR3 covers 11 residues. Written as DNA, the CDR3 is TGCAGCGTTGCAGGGAACTATGGCTACACCTTC. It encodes CSVAGNYGYTF.

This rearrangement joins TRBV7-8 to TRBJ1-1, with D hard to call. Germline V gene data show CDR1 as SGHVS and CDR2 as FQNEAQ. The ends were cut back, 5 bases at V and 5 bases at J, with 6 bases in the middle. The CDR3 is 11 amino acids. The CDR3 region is CASSTRTEAFF. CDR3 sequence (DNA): TGTGCCAGCAGCACAAGGACTGAAGCTTTCTTT.

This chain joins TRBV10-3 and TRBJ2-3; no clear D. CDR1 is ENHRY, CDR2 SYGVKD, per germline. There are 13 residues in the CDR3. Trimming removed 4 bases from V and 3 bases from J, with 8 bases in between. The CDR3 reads CAISVERTDTQYF. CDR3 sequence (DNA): TGTGCCATCAGTGTCGAGAGGACAGATACGCAGTATTTT.

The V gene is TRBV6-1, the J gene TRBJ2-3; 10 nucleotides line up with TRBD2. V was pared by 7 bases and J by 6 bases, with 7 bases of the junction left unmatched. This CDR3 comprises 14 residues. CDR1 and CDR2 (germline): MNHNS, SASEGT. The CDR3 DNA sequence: TGTGCCAGCAACCCAGCGGGGGGGCGGGATACGCAGTATTTT. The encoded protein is CASNPAGGRDTQYF.

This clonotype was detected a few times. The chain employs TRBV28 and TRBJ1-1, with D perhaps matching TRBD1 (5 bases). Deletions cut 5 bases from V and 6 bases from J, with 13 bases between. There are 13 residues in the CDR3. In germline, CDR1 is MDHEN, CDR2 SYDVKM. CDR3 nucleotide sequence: TGTGCCAGCAGTGGGGACGGACGACCTGAAGCTTTCTTT. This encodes CASSGDGRPEAFF.

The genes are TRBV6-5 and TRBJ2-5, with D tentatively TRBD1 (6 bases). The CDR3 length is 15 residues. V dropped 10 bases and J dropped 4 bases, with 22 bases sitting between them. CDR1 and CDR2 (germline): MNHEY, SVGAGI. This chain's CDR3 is CATKDSRGHRETQYF. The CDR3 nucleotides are TGTGCCACCAAGGACAGCAGGGGTCATAGAGAGACCCAGTACTTC.

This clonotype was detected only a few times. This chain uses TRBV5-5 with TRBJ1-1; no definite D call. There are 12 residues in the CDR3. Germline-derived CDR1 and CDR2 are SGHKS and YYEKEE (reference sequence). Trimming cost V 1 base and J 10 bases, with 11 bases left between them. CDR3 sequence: CASSLSGETAFF. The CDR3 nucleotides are TGTGCCAGCAGCTTGTCTGGGGAGACAGCTTTCTTT.

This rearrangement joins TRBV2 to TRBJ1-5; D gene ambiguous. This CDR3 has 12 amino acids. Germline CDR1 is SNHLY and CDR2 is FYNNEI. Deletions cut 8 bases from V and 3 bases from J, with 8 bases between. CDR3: CASATPNQPQHF. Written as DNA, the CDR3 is TGTGCCAGCGCGACCCCCAATCAGCCCCAGCATTTT. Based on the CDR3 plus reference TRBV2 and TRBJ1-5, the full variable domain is EPEVTQTPSHQVTQMGQEVILRCVPISNHLYFYWYRQILGQKVEFLVSFYNNEISEKSEIFDDQFSVERPDGSNFTLKIRSTKLEDSAMYFCASATPNQPQHFGDGTRLSIL.

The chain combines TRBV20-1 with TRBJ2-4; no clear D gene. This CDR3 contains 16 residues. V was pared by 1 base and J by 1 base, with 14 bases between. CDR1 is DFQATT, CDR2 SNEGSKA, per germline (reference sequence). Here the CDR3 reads CSARGPVSTAKNIQYF. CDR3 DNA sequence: TGCAGTGCTAGAGGGCCCGTTAGTACCGCCAAAAACATTCAGTACTTC.

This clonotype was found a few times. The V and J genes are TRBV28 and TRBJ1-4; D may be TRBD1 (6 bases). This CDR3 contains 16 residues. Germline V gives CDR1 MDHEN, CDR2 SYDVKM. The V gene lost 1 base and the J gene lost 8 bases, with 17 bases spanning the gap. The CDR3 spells CASSLLGAAEVEKLFF. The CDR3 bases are TGTGCCAGCAGTTTATTGGGGGCGGCAGAGGTCGAAAAACTGTTTTTT.

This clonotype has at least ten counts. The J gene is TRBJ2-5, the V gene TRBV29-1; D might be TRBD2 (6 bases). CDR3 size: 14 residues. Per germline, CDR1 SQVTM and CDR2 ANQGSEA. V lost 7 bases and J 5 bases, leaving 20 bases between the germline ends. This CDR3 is CSAPGGNDWETQYF. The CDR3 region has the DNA TGCAGCGCCCCCGGGGGAAATGACTGGGAGACCCAGTACTTC.

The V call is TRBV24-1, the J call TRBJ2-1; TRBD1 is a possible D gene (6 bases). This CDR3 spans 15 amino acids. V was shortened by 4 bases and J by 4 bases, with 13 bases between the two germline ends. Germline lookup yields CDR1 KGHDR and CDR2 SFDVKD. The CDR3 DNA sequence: TGTGCCACCAGTGACCCGAGACAGGCGTACAATGAGCAGTTCTTC. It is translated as CATSDPRQAYNEQFF.